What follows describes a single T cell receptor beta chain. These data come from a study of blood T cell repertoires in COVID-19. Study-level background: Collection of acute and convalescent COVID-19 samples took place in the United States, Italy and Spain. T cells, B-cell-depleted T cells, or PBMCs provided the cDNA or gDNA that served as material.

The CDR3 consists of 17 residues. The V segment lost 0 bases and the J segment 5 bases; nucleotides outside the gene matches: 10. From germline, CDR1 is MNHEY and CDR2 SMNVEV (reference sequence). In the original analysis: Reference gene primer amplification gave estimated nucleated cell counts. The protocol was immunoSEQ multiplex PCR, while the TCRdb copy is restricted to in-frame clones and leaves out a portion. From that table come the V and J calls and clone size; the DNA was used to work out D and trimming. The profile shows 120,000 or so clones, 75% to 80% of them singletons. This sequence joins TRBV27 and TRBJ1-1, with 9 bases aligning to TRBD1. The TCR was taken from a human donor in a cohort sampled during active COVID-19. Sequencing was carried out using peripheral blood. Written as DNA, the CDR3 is TGTGCCAGCAGTTTATCGTCGGGGACAGGGCCCTTAACTGAAGCTTTCTTT. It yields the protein CASSLSSGTGPLTEAFF.